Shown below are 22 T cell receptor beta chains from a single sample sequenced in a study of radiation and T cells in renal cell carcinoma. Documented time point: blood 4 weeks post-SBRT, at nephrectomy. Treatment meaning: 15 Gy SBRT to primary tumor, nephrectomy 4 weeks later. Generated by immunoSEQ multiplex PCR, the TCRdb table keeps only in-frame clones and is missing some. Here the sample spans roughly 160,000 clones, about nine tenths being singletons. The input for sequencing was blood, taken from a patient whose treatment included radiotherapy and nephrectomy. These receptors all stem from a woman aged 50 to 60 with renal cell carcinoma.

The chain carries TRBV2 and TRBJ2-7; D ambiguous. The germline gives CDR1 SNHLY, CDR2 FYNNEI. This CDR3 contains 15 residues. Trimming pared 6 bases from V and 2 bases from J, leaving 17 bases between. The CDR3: CASRDVVLGPYEQYF. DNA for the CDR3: TGTGCCAGCAGAGACGTGGTCCTAGGACCCTACGAGCAGTACTTC. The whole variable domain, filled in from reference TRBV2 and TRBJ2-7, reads EPEVTQTPSHQVTQMGQEVILRCVPISNHLYFYWYRQILGQKVEFLVSFYNNEISEKSEIFDDQFSVERPDGSNFTLKIRSTKLEDSAMYFCASRDVVLGPYEQYFGPGTRLTVT.

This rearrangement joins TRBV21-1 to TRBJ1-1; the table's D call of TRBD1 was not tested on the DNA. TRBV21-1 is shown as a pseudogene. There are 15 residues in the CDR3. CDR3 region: CASSRRGQGNTEAFF. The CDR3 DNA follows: TGTGCCAGCAGCAGAAGAGGACAGGGGAACACTGAAGCTTTCTTT.

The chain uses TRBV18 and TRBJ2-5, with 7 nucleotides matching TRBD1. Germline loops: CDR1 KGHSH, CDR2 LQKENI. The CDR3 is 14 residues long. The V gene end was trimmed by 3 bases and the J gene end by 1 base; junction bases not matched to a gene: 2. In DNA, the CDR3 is TGTGCCAGCTCACCGGGACAGCTCCAAGAGACCCAGTACTTC. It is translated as CASSPGQLQETQYF.

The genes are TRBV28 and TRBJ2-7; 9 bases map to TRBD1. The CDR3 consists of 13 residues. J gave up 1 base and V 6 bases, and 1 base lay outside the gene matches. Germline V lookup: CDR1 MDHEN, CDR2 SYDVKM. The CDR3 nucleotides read TGTGCCAGCAGGGACAGGGGTTCCTACGAGCAGTACTTC. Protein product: CASRDRGSYEQYF.

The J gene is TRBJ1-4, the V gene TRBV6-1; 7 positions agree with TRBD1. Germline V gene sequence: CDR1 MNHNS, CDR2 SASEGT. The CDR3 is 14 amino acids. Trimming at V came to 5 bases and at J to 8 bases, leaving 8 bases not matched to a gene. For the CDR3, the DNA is TGTGCCAGCAGTCGGGACAGCCCCAGGGAAAAACTGTTTTTT. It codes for CASSRDSPREKLFF.

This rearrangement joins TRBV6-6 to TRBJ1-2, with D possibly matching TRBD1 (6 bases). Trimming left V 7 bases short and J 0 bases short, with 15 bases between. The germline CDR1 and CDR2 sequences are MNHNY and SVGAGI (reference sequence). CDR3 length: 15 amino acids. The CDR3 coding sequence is TGTGCCAGCATCCATCTCCGGGACACTAACTATGGCTACACCTTC. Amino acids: CASIHLRDTNYGYTF.

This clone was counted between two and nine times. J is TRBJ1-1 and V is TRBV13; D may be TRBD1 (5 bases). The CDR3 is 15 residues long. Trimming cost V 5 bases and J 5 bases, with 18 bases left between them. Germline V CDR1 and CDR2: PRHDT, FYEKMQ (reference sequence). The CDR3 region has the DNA TGTGCCAGCAGCCCTTACGGCCAGGGAGTTACTGAAGCTTTCTTT. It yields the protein CASSPYGQGVTEAFF.

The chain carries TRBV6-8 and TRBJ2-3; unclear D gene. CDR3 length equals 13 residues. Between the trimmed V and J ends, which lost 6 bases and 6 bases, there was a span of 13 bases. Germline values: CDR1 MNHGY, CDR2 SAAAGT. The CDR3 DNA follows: TGTGCCAGCAGAACTCGGGTGGGGGATACGCAGTATTTT. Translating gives CASRTRVGDTQYF.

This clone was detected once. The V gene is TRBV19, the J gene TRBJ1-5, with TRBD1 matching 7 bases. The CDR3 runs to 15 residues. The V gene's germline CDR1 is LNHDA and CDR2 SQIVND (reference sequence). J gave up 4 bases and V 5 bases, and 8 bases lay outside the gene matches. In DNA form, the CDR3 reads TGTGCCAGTAGTCCTCCCGACAGGGTAAATCAGCCCCAGCATTTT. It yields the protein CASSPPDRVNQPQHF.

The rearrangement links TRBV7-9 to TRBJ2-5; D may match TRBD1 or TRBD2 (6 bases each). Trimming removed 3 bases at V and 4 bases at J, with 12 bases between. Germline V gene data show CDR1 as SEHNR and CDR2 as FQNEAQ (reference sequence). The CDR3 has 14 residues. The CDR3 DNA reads TGTGCCAGCAGCTTCCCGGGGGCTGGAGAGACCCAGTACTTC. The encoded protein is CASSFPGAGETQYF.

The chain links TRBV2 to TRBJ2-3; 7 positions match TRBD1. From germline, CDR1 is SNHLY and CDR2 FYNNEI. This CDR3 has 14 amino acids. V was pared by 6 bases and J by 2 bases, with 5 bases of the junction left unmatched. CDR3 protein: CASSAGTATDTQYF. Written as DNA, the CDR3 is TGTGCCAGCAGCGCCGGGACAGCCACAGATACGCAGTATTTT.

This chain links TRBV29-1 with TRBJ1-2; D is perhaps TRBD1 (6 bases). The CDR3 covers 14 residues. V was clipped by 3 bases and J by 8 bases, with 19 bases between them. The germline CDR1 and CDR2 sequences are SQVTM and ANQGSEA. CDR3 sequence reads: CSVDFPAGEYGYTF. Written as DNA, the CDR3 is TGCAGCGTTGATTTCCCGGCAGGGGAATACGGCTACACCTTC.

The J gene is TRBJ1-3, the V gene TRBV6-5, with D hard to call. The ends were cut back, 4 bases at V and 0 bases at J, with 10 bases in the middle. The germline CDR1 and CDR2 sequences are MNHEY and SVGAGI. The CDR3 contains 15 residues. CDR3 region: CASSWTARSGNTIYF. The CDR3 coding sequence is TGTGCCAGCAGTTGGACGGCCCGCTCTGGAAACACCATATATTTT.

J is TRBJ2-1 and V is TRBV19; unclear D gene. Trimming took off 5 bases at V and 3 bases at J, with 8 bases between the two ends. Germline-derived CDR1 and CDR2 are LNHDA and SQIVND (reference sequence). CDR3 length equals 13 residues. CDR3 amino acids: CASSDAGYNEQFF. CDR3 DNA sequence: TGTGCCAGTAGTGATGCAGGCTACAATGAGCAGTTCTTC.

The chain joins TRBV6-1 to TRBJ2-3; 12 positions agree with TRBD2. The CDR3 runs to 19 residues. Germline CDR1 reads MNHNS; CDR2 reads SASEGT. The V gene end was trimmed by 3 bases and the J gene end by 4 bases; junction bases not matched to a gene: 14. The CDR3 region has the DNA TGTGCCAGCAGTGATGGAGGCCTAGCGGGGGGGCATGGCGCAGATACGCAGTATTTT. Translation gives CASSDGGLAGGHGADTQYF.

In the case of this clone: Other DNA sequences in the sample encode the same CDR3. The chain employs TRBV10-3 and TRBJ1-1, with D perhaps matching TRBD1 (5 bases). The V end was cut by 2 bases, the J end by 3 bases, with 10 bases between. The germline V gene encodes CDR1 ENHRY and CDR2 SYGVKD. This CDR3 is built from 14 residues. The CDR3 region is CAISERGSDTEAFF. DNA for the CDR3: TGTGCCATCAGTGAGAGGGGCTCTGACACTGAAGCTTTCTTT.

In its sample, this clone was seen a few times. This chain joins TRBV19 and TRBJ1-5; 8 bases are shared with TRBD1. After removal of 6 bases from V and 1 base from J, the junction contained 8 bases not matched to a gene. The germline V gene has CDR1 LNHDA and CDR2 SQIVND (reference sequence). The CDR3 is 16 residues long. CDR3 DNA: TGTGCCAGTAGGGAGATGGACAGGGCGAGCAATCAGCCCCAGCATTTT. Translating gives CASREMDRASNQPQHF.

The CDR3 DNA reads TGCGCCAGCAGCTTGGGAGGACGGATCCAAGAGACCCAGTACTTC. Amino acid sequence: CASSLGGRIQETQYF. The V call is TRBV5-1, the J call TRBJ2-5; unclear D gene. Germline lookup yields CDR1 SGHRS and CDR2 YFSETQ. The CDR3 is made up of 15 amino acids. V was clipped by 0 bases and J by 1 base, with 10 bases between them.

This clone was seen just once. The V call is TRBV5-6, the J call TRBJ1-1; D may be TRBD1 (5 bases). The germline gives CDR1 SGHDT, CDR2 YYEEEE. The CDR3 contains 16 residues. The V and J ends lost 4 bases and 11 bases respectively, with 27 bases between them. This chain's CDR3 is CASSIGQGRVWRSAFF. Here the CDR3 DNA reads TGTGCCAGCAGCATCGGACAAGGTAGGGTTTGGCGCTCGGCTTTCTTT.

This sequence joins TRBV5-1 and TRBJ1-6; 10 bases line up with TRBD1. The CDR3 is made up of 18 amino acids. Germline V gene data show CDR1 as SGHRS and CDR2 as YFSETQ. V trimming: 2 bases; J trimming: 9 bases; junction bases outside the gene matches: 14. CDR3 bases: TGCGCCAGCAGCTTTGGAAAGATTGGACAGGGGGTTTTTTCACCCCTCCACTTT. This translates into CASSFGKIGQGVFSPLHF.

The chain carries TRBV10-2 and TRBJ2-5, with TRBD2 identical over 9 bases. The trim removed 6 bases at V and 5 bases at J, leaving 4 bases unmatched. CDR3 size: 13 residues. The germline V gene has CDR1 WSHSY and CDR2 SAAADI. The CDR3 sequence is CASSVAGAETQYF. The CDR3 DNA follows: TGCGCCAGCAGCGTAGCGGGGGCGGAGACCCAGTACTTC.

The CDR3 protein is CATDRDRGSNQPQHF. The CDR3 nucleotides are TGTGCCACAGACCGGGACCGGGGTTCTAATCAGCCCCAGCATTTT. V and J are TRBV2 and TRBJ1-5; D is perhaps TRBD1 (5 bases). The CDR3 totals 15 residues. Per the germline V gene, CDR1 is SNHLY and CDR2 is FYNNEI. V lost 10 bases to trimming and J lost 4 bases, with 20 bases between them. The whole variable domain, remainder taken from reference TRBV2 and TRBJ1-5, is EPEVTQTPSHQVTQMGQEVILRCVPISNHLYFYWYRQILGQKVEFLVSFYNNEISEKSEIFDDQFSVERPDGSNFTLKIRSTKLEDSAMYFCATDRDRGSNQPQHFGDGTRLSIL.